This T cell receptor (beta chain) was recorded in a study of blood T cell repertoires in COVID-19. This CDR3 comprises 14 residues. V was clipped by 5 bases and J by 7 bases, with 15 bases between them. Germline CDR1 is LNHNV and CDR2 is YYDKDF (reference sequence). The method was immunoSEQ multiplex PCR; TCRdb's version includes in-frame clones alone and lacks a portion of them. This sample carries 90,000 to 120,000 clones, around 90% of them seen once, and the ten largest clones take less than 7.5%. This chain joins TRBV15 and TRBJ1-5; perhaps TRBD1 as D (5 bases). The clonotype was recovered from a woman aged 55-70 years with acute or convalescent COVID-19. Sequencing was carried out using peripheral blood. The CDR3 reads CATSVRATSQPQHF. Written as DNA, the CDR3 is TGTGCCACCAGCGTCAGGGCAACATCCCAGCCCCAGCATTTT.